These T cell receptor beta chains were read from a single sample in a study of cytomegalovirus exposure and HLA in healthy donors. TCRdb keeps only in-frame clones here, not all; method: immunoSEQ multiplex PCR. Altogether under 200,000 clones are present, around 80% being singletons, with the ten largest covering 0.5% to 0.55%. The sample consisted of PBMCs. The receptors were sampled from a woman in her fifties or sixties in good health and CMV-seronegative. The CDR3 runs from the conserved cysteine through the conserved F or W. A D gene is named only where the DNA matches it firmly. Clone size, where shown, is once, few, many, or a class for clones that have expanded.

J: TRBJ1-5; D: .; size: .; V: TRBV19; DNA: TGTGCCAGTAGTATAGACAGGGGAGGCAATCAGCCCCAGCATTTT; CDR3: CASSIDRGGNQPQHF
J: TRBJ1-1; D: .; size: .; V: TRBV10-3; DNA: TGTGCCATCAGTCCAATTGGGGGGGGCACTGAAGCTTTCTTT; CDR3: CAISPIGGGTEAFF
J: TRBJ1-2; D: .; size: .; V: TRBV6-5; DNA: TGTGCCAGCAGTTACGAGATACAGGGCGCCTATGGCTACACCTTC; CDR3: CASSYEIQGAYGYTF
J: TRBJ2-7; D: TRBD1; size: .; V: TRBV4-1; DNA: TGCGCCAGCAGCCAAGACTCGACAGGGCGAATCTACGAGCAGTACTTC; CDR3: CASSQDSTGRIYEQYF
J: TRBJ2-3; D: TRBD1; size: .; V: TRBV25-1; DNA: TGTGCCAGCAGTGATTCGGGGACAGGGGCTGCAGATACGCAGTATTTT; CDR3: CASSDSGTGAADTQYF
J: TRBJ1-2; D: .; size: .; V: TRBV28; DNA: TGTGCCAGCAGTCTAACAGAGAACTATGGCTACACCTTC; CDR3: CASSLTENYGYTF
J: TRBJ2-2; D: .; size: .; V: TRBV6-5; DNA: TGTGCCAGCACACGAACCGGGACACCGAATGGGGAGCTGTTTTTT; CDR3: CASTRTGTPNGELFF
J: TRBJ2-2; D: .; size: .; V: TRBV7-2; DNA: TGTGCCAGCAGCGTGGGACTCTCCTATCGGACCGGGGAGCTGTTTTTT; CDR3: CASSVGLSYRTGELFF
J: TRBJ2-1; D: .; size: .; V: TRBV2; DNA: TGTGCCAGCACCCGCCTAGAGGGTCCCTACAATGAGCAGTTCTTC; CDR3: CASTRLEGPYNEQFF
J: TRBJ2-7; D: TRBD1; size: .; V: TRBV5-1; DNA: TGCGCCAGCAGCTTGGGGGACAGGGTCCACGAGCAGTACTTC; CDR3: CASSLGDRVHEQYF
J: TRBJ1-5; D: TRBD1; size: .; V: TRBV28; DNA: TGTGCCAGCATCTTGGTCCAGGGGGCACAGCCCCAGCATTTT; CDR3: CASILVQGAQPQHF
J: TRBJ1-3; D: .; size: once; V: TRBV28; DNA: TGTGCCAGCAGTTTGCCCCAGGGTAACACCATATATTTT; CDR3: CASSLPQGNTIYF
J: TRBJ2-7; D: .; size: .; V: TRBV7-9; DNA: TGTGCCAGCAGCTTAGTCTCCCCCGAGCAGTACTTC; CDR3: CASSLVSPEQYF
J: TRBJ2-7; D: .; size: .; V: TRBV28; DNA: TGTGCCAGCAGTTCGACAGGGAGGCTGGCTGAGCAGTACTTC; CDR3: CASSSTGRLAEQYF
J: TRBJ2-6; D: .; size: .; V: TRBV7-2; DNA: TGTGCCGGAGGGGCGCGTGGGGTCCCCGGCTCTGGGGCCAACGTCCTGACTTTC; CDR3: CAGGARGVPGSGANVLTF
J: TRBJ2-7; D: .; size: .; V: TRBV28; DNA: TGTGCCAGCAGCCCAGGGTTGGGGCGGATTGCCGAGCAGTACTTC; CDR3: CASSPGLGRIAEQYF
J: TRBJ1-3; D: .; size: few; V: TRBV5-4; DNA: TGTGCCAGCAGCTTGGCTGGGGCAGCGACTGGAAACACCATATATTTT; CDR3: CASSLAGAATGNTIYF
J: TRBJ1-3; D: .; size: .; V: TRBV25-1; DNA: TGTGCCAGCACCAGGGGTTTGTCTGGAAACACCATATATTTT; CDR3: CASTRGLSGNTIYF
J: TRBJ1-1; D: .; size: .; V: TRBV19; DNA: TGTGCCAGTAGTCCTCGGAGGGACGGTAGGGTAACTGAAGCTTTCTTT; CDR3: CASSPRRDGRVTEAFF
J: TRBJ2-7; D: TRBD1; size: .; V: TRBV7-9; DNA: TGTGCCAGCAGCTGCTCCGACAGGGGCCACGAGCAGTACTTC; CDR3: CASSCSDRGHEQYF
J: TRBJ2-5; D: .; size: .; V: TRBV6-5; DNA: TGTGCCAGCAGCGCTAGCGCGGAGACCCAGTACTTC; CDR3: CASSASAETQYF
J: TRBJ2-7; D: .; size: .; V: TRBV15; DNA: TGTGCCACCAGCAGGACCGGGACAAAAAACTACGAGCAGTACTTC; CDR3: CATSRTGTKNYEQYF
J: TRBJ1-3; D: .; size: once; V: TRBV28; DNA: TGTGCCAGCAGTTCTTCAGTCCTTAACTCTGGAAACACCATATATTTT; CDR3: CASSSSVLNSGNTIYF
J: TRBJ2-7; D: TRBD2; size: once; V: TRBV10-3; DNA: TGTGCCATCGGGGGGACTAGCGGGACCTACGAGCAGTACTTC; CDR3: CAIGGTSGTYEQYF
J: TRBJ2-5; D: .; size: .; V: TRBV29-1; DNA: TGCAGCGTTGTAAGAGGGCAAGAGACCCAGTACTTC; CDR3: CSVVRGQETQYF
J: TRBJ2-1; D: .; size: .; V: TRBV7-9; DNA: TGTGCCAGCAGCTTAGCGACAGGCGTCTACAATGAGCAGTTCTTC; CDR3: CASSLATGVYNEQFF